This entry describes one TCR beta chain. Its matching antigen is unknown. Sequencing used immunoSEQ multiplex PCR; TCRdb keeps in-frame clones, though not all of them. The sample has about 140,000 clones, 88% seen once. CDR1 DFQATT and CDR2 SNEGSKA come from the germline V gene (reference sequence). The V and J ends lost 3 bases and 3 bases, in that order; junction bases with no gene match: 7. The CDR3 has 16 residues. This sample was included in a study of T cell responses to AZD1222 COVID-19 vaccine. Study-wide results and limits: Donors skewed white British and female; clonal diversity was possibly underestimated.

V and J are TRBV20-1 and TRBJ2-2; 10 positions agree with TRBD1. Sequencing used peripheral blood, obtained 28 days after the second AZD1222 dose. This receptor was identified in an adult who received the AZD1222 COVID-19 vaccine. CDR3 bases: TGCAGTGCTAGTATGCCCGGGACAGGGGACACCGGGGAGCTGTTTTTT. Its translation is CSASMPGTGDTGELFF.